This section outlines one TCR beta chain sequence together with its context. It has no known antigen specificity. Base qualities are not at hand, and no much larger clone is one base apart. This record comes from a study of CD8+ T cells in alopecia areata (dated by TCRdb to the late 2010s). Regarding the complete study: The treated patients took part in an open-label pilot trial in which moderate-to-severe alopecia areata was treated with oral tofacitinib at 5 to 10 mg twice daily. Patients received tofacitinib for 6 to 18 months and were then followed off drug for 6 months to check for delayed response and recurrence. In treated patients, disease severity was measured using the SALT score, which gives the percentage of scalp surface area affected. In both human patients and the C3H/HeJ mouse model, the study applied high-throughput TCRbeta sequencing to look at T cell clonal expansion in alopecia areata. On the human side, TCRbeta sequencing was run on scalp tissue and on sorted CD4+ and CD8+ peripheral blood T cells from healthy controls and from alopecia areata patients with either patchy or totalis/universalis disease. Tofacitinib-treated patients had biopsies at baseline and at 4 and 24 weeks of treatment, with a later scalp biopsy in several patients. Clonality in the scalp was compared among normal scalp (n=4), patchy alopecia areata scalp (n=8), and alopecia totalis/universalis scalp (n=8). RNA was obtained with the PAXgene miRNA kit for fixed scalp, the miRNeasy kit for PBMCs, and the RNeasy kit for mouse skin. immunoSEQ multiplex PCR using 35 Vbeta forward primers and 13 Jbeta reverse primers was used to amplify TCRbeta CDR3 regions.

This specimen's treatment or condition label, interpreted: oral pan-JAK inhibitor, 5-10 mg twice daily. Lesional scalp punch biopsies and peripheral blood were collected from alopecia areata patients. PBMCs were isolated by density centrifugation and stained for CD3, CD4 and CD8, and CD4+ and CD8+ T cells were sorted on a FACSAria. General study outcomes and caveats: Unlike mouse skin, where gammadelta T cells dominate, normal human skin contains resident alphabeta T cells that get sequenced too, which complicates analysis of the scalp TCR repertoire. Compared with normal scalp, lesional scalp had higher clonality and more expanded CD8+ clones, particularly in alopecia totalis/universalis, a pattern that suggests antigenic drive. With tofacitinib, both scalp clonality and the number of expanded CD8+ clones among the top 100 scalp clones went down significantly. Because the treated cohort was small and included a single nonresponder, larger studies are needed to assess links between baseline CD8+ expansion and response. Many expanded lesional clones persisted in scalp and blood during tofacitinib treatment, which may partly explain relapse after stopping treatment. TCR sequences shared between patients were less clear than in mice, possibly partly because of HLA diversity in the patient population.

Libraries were built with the immunoSEQ multiplex PCR assay. RNA was extracted from all samples and reverse transcribed into cDNA, which served as template for TCR sequencing. SuperScript III was used for first-strand cDNA synthesis, primed with a 2:1 mix of oligo-dT and random hexamers. Amplification bias was assessed with a synthetic immune receptor repertoire, and residual bias was removed computationally. In the authors' own workflow: Raw reads were preprocessed for error removal, and CDR3 was defined according to IMGT conventions as running from the conserved cysteine to phenylalanine. To get clonality, Shannon entropy was normalized by log2 of the number of productive unique TCRs and the result was subtracted from 1. Whether scalp clones were CD4 or CD8 was inferred by matching scalp TCRbeta sequences against CD4 and CD8 repertoires sorted from blood. TCRdb re-hosts the immuneACCESS table, in-frame sequences only. Its copies lack some clones; in the studies checked, an unresolved V gene accounts for under half of them, and the cause for the rest is not known. That table gives V, J and clone size, and the DNA gave D and trimming. For this sample the table gives about 260,000 clones, of which 60% were detected only once. The ten largest clonotypes hold around 0.92% of the sample.

CDR1 and CDR2 are drawn from the germline V gene: KGHSH, LQKENI. Including the terminal cysteine and phenylalanine, the CDR3 comprises 11 residues. The entry retains the CDR3 DNA only, 33 bases that are in frame from base 1. The sample consisted of CD4+ T cells sorted from blood, taken at roughly week 53, from a patient treated with tofacitinib. This chain joins TRBV18 to TRBJ2-5; the D gene remains uncertain. The DNA end favors TRBJ2-7, so the J call may be wrong. The sequence came from a human donor with alopecia areata. The DNA sequence follows: TGTGCCAGCTCATCCTCCTACGAGCAGTACTTC. It specifies CASSSSYEQYF.